This T cell receptor beta chain was sequenced during a study of blood T cell repertoires in COVID-19 (TCRdb year 2020). About the full investigation: Collaborator samples came from the United States, Italy and Spain and covered acute and convalescent phases of COVID-19. The repertoires were released in a freely available public database meant as a resource for research on the immune response to SARS-CoV-2. The prospective study material was composed of cDNA or gDNA derived from T cells, B-cell-depleted T cells, or PBMCs. The samples were drawn from two sources: the first 160 participants of the ongoing ImmuneRACE study, and 1,000 to 1,500 subjects contributed by 6 global collaborators. The dataset comprised deeply sampled blood TCRbeta repertoires from subjects exposed to, actively infected with, or recovered from COVID-19. Sample metadata almost always included a de-identified subject ID, COVID-19 status, age in years and sex. Where available, HLA class I and class II types were obtained from metadata supplied by the sample provider rather than from assay-based typing. Broad study findings and their caveats: Clinical and demographic metadata were provided uncurated, with the amount varying by source and participant.

The CDR3 contains 13 residues, cysteine and phenylalanine counted. Only CDR3 DNA is held: 39 bases, read in frame from base 1. CDR1 ENHRY and CDR2 SYGVKD are derived from the germline V gene. The germline ends are 9 bases apart after V is trimmed by 10 bases and J by 0 bases. On this clone itself: Its specific antigen is unknown. No much larger clonotype is one base removed from it; base qualities were not supplied.

The immunoSEQ Assay, a bias-controlled multiplex PCR, was used to amplify TCRbeta CDR3 regions from genomic DNA. In the source study's methods: Nucleated cell counts per sample were estimated from amplification of reference gene primers within the assay. Sequence reads were collapsed and filtered to measure the absolute abundance of every unique TCRbeta CDR3 rearrangement. For each sample, productive Simpson clonality was calculated as the square root of Simpson's diversity index over productive rearrangements. TCRdb holds this immuneACCESS table with in-frame rearrangements only. Some clones are missing; in checked studies, unresolved V genes explain under half, and the rest has no known cause. From that table come the V and J calls and clone size; the DNA was used to work out D and trimming. The sample contains about 260,000 clones, 88% of them found a single time. Together, the top ten hold over 4% of the sample.

Samples from volunteer blood donors who had recovered from COVID-19 were contributed by a second Seattle source. Whole blood was collected in K2EDTA tubes by collaborating institutions according to the institutions' own protocols. Collaborator samples were shipped for TCRbeta analysis as frozen whole blood, isolated PBMCs, or DNA extracted from either sample type. The material sequenced was peripheral blood. The chain was built from TRBV10-3 and TRBJ1-4; the D gene remains uncertain. The TCR comes from a man between 60 and 75 years old who had recovered from COVID-19. The CDR3 in this case is CATSGTTNEKLFF. At the DNA level, the sequence is TGTGCCACCTCAGGAACAACTAATGAAAAACTGTTTTTT.